This T cell receptor beta chain comes out of a study of T cell responses to AZD1222 COVID-19 vaccine. CDR1 is MDHEN and CDR2 is SYDVKM in the germline V gene. The CDR3 has 16 amino acids. V gave up 5 bases and J gave up 1 base, with 14 bases separating them. TCRdb's table, derived via immunoSEQ multiplex PCR, lists solely in-frame clones and lacks some. The sample contains 75,000 to 95,000 clones, 70% to 90% of which appear only once. Note on this clone: What it binds is unknown.

The study, taken as a whole, reports: Unmutated variant regions reportedly attract nearly half of all spike-specific TCRs. Just a handful of AZD1222 recipients were seropositive at baseline.

The material was peripheral blood, obtained on day 0 of AZD1222 vaccination. This clonotype was sampled from an adult in good health. V usage is TRBV28 and J usage is TRBJ1-4, with a possible D match to TRBD1 (6 bases). CDR3 sequence (DNA): TGTGCCAGCAGTGGGAGTCCGACAGGAACTAATGAAAAACTGTTTTTT. It encodes CASSGSPTGTNEKLFF.